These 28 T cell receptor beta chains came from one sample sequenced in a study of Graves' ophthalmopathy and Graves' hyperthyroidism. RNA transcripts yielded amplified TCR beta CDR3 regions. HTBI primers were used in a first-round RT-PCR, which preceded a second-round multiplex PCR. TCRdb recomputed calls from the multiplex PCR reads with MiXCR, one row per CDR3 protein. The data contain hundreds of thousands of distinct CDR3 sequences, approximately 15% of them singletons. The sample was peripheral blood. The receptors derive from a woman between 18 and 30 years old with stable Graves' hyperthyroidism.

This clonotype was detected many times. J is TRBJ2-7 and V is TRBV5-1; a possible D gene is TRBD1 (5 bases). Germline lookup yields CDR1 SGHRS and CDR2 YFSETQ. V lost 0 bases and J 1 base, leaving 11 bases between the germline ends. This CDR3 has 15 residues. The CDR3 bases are TGCGCCAGCAGCTTGGCCATGGGGCGGTCCTACGAGCAGTACTTC. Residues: CASSLAMGRSYEQYF.

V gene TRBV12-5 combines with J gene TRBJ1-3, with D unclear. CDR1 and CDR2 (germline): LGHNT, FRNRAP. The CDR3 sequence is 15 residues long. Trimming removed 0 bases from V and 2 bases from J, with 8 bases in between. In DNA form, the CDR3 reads TGTGCTAGTGGTTTGGTAGCAGGAGCTGGAAACACCATATATTTT. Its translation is CASGLVAGAGNTIYF.

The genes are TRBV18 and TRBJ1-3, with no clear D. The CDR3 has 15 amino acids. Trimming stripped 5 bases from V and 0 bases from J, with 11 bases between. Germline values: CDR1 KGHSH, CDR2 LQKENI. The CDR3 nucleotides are TGTGCCAGCTCATCAAGCAGCAGCTCTGGAAACACCATATATTTT. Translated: CASSSSSSSGNTIYF.

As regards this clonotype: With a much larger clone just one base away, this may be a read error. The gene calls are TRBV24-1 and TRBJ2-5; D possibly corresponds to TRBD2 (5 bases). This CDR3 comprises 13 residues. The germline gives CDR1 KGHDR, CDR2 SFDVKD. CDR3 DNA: TGTGCCAGCAGTGAGGACTTCAAAGAGACCCAGTACTTC. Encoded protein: CASSEDFKETQYF.

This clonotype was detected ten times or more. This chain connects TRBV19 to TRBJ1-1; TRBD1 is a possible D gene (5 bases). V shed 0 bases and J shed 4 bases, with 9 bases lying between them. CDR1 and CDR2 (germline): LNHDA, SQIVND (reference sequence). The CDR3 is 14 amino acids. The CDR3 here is CASSIEHRPTEAFF. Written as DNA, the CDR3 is TGTGCCAGTAGTATAGAGCACAGGCCCACTGAAGCTTTCTTT. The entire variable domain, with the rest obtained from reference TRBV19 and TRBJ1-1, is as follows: DGGITQSPKYLFRKEGQNVTLSCEQNLNHDAMYWYRQDPGQGLRLIYYSQIVNDFQKGDIAEGYSVSREKKESFPLTVTSAQKNPTAFYLCASSIEHRPTEAFFGQGTRLTVV.

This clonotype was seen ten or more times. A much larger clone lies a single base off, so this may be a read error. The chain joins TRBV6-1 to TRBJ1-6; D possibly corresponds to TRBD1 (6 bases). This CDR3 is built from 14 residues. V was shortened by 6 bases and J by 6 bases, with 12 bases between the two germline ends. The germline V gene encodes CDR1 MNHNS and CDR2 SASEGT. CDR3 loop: CASRGGGFNSPLHF. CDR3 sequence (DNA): TGTGCCAGCAGGGGCGGGGGCTTTAATTCACCCCTCCACTTT.

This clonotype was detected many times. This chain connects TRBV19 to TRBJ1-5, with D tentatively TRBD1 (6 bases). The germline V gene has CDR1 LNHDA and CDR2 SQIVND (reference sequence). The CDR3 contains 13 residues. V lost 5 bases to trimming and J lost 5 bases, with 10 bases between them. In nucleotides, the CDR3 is TGTGCCAGTAGTGCCTACAGGGATCAGCCCCAGCATTTT. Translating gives CASSAYRDQPQHF. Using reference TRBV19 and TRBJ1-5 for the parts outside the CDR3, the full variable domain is DGGITQSPKYLFRKEGQNVTLSCEQNLNHDAMYWYRQDPGQGLRLIYYSQIVNDFQKGDIAEGYSVSREKKESFPLTVTSAQKNPTAFYLCASSAYRDQPQHFGDGTRLSIL.

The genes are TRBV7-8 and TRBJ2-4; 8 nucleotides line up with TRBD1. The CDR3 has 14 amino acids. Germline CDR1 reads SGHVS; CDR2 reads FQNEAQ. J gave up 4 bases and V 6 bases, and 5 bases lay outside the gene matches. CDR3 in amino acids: CASSSRTGKNIQYF. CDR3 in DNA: TGTGCCAGCAGTTCGCGGACAGGGAAAAACATTCAGTACTTC.

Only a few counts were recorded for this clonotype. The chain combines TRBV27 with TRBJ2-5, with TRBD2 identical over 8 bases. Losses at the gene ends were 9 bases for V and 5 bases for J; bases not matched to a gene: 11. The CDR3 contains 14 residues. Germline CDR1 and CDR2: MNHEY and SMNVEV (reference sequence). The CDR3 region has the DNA TGTGCCAGTAGACCGGGAGGGTGGTATGAGACCCAGTACTTC. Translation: CASRPGGWYETQYF.

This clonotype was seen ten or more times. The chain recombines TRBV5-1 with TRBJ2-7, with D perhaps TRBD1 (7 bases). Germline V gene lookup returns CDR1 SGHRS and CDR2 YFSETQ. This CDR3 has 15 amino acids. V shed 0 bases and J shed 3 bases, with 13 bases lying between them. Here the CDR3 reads CASSLDRGGNYEQYF. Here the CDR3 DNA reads TGCGCCAGCAGCTTGGACAGGGGAGGTAACTACGAGCAGTACTTC.

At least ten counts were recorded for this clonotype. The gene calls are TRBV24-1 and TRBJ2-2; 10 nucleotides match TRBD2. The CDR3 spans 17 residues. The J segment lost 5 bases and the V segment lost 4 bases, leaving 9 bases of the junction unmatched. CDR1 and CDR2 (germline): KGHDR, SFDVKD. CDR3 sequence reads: CATSEASGGAFTGELFF. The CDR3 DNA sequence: TGTGCCACCAGTGAAGCAAGCGGGGGGGCGTTTACCGGGGAGCTGTTTTTT.

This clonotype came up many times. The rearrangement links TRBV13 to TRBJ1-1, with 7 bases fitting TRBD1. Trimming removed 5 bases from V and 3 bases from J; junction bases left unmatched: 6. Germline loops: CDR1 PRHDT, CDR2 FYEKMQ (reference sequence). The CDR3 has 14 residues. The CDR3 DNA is TGTGCCAGCAGCCTACCCGGACAGGACACTGAAGCTTTCTTT. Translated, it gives CASSLPGQDTEAFF.

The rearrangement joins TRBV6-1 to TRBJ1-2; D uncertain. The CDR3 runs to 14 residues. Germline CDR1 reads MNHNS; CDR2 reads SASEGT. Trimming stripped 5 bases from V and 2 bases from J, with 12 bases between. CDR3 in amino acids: CASSPYETNYGYTF. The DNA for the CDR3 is TGTGCCAGCAGTCCCTACGAGACCAACTATGGCTACACCTTC.

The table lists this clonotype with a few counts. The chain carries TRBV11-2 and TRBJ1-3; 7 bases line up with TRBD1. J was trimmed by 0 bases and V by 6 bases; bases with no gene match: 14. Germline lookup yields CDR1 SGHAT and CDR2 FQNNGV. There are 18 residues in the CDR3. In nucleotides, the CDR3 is TGTGCCAGCAGTGCCGTTTTAAGGGGGCAAGGCTCTGGAAACACCATATATTTT. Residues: CASSAVLRGQGSGNTIYF.

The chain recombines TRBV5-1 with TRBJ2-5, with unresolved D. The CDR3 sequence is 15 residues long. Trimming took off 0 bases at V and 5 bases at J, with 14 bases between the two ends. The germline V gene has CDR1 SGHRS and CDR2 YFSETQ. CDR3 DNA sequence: TGCGCCAGCAGCTTGGATGGCAGGACCCGGGAGACCCAGTACTTC. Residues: CASSLDGRTRETQYF.

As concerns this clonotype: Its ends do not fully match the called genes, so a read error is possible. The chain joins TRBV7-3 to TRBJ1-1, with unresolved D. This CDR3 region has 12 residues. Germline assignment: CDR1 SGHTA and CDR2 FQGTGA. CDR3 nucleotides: TGTGCCAGCCGCTTAGTGCGGGCTGAAGCTTTCTTT. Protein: CASRLVRAEAFF.

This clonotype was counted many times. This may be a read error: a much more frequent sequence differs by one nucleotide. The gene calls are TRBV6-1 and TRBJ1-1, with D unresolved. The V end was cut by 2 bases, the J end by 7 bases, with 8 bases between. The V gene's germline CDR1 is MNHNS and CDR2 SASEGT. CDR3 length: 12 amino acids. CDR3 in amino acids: CASSEPYGEAFF. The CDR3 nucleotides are TGTGCCAGCAGTGAACCTTATGGTGAAGCTTTCTTT.

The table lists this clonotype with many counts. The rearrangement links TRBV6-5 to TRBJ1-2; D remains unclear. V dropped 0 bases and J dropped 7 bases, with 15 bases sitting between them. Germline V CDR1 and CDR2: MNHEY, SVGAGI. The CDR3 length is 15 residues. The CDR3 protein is CASSYSNSARRGYTF. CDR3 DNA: TGTGCCAGCAGTTACTCGAACAGCGCCCGGCGTGGCTACACCTTC.

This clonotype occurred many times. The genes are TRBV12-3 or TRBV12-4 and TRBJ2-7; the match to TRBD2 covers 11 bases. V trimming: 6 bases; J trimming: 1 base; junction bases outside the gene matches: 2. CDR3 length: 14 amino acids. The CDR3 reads CASRGTSGSYEQYF. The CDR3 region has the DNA TGTGCCAGCAGAGGGACTAGCGGATCCTACGAGCAGTACTTC.

The chain's CDR3 is CASSGYRETGNTIYF. CDR3 in DNA: TGTGCCAGCAGCGGATACAGGGAGACTGGAAACACCATATATTTT. The J gene is TRBJ1-3, the V gene TRBV7-2; D is perhaps TRBD1 (6 bases). V was cut by 5 bases and J by 2 bases, with 13 bases left in between. The CDR3 consists of 15 residues. Germline loops: CDR1 SGHTA, CDR2 FQGNSA.

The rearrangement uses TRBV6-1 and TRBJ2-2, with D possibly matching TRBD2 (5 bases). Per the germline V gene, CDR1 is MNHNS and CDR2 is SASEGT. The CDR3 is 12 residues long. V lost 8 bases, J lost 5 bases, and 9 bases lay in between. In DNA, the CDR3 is TGTGCCAGCGGGAGAAGTACCGGGGAGCTGTTTTTT. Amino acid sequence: CASGRSTGELFF.

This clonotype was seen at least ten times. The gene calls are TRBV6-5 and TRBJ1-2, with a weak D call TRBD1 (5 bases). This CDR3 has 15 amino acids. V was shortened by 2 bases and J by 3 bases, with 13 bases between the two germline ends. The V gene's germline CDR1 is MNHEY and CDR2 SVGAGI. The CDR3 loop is CASSYGGGADYGYTF. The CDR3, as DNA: TGTGCCAGCAGTTACGGGGGAGGCGCGGACTATGGCTACACCTTC.

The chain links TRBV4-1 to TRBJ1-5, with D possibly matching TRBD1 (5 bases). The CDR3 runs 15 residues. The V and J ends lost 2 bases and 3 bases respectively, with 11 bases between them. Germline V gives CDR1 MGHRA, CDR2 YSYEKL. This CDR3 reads CASSQRGEANQPQHF. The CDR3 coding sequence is TGCGCCAGCAGCCAAAGAGGGGAAGCCAATCAGCCCCAGCATTTT.

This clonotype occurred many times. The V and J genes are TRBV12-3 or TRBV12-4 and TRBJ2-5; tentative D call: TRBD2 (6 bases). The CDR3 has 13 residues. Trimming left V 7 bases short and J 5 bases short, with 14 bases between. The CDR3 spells CASTFRREETQYF. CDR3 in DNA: TGTGCCAGCACCTTTAGGAGGGAGGAGACCCAGTACTTC.

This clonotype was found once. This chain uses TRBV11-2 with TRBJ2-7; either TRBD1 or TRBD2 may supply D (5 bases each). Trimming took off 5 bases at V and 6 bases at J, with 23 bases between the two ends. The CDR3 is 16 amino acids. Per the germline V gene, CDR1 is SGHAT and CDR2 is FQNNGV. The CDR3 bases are TGTGCCAGCAGCCTAGTAGTATCCAGCGCGAGGGGCGAGCAGTACTTC. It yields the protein CASSLVVSSARGEQYF.

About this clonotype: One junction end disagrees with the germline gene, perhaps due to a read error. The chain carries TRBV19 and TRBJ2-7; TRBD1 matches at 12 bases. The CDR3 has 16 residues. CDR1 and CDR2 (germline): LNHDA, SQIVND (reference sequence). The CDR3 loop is CSSSIARDRGHGEQYF. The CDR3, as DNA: TGTTCCAGTAGTATAGCAAGGGACAGGGGGCATGGCGAGCAGTACTTC. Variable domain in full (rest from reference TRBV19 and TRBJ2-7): DGGITQSPKYLFRKEGQNVTLSCEQNLNHDAMYWYRQDPGQGLRLIYYSQIVNDFQKGDIAEGYSVSREKKESFPLTVTSAQKNPTAFYLCSSSIARDRGHGEQYFGPGTRLTVT.

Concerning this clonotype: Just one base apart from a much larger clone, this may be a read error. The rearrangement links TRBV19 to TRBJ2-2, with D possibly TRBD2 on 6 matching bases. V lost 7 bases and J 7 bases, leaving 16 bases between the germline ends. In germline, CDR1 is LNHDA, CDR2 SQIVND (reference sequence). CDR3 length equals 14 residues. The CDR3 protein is CASKSSEGIGELFF. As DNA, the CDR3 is TGTGCCAGTAAATCTAGCGAGGGTATCGGGGAGCTGTTTTTT.

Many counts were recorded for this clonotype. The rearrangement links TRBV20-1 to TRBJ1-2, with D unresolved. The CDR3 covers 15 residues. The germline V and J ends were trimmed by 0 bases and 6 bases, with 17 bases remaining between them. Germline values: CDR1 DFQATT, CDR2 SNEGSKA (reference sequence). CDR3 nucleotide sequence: TGCAGTGCTAGAGATACCGGCCGGCCCTACGATGGCTACACCTTC. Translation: CSARDTGRPYDGYTF.